The 22 T cell receptor beta chains reported below all come from one sample, sequenced in a study of graft-versus-host responses after intestinal transplantation. The authors processed graft tissue to release intraepithelial and lamina propria lymphocytes. Clones were read by immunoSEQ multiplex PCR, and TCRdb kept only the in-frame ones, dropping some. The sample lists about 7,400 clones, around 62% occurring once. The starting material was ileum tissue, obtained roughly 450 days after transplant. The receptors derive from a human patient who received an intestinal transplant, so some T cells may come from the graft donor.

V usage is TRBV23-1 and J usage is TRBJ1-1; D call uncertain. TRBV23-1 is an ORF, and what it does is uncertain. This CDR3 is built from 22 residues. Trimming removed 0 bases from V and 1 base from J, with 30 bases in between. This CDR3 reads CASSQSILVGVGLYNPNTEAFF. The CDR3 DNA follows: TGCGCCAGCAGTCAATCGATTTTGGTTGGGGTCGGTCTCTATAACCCGAACACTGAAGCTTTCTTT.

This clone has only one observation. The rearrangement uses TRBV21-1 and TRBJ2-7; the table's TRBD1 call for D was not verified on the DNA. TRBV21-1 is marked as a pseudogene. The CDR3 spans 16 residues. CDR3 region: CASSHPGQGPTYEQYV. The CDR3, as DNA: TGTGCCAGCAGCCACCCAGGGCAGGGGCCCACTTACGAGCAGTACGTC.

This chain uses TRBV18 with TRBJ2-1, with 13 bases matching TRBD2. V gave up 3 bases and J gave up 9 bases; unmatched junction bases: 5. The CDR3 consists of 15 residues. The germline gives CDR1 KGHSH, CDR2 LQKENI. The CDR3 loop is CASSPTSGGASEQFF. CDR3 nucleotide sequence: TGTGCCAGCTCACCCACTAGCGGGGGGGCCAGTGAGCAGTTCTTC.

V is TRBV10-3 and J is TRBJ1-1, with D possibly being TRBD1 (6 bases). Germline CDR1 and CDR2: ENHRY and SYGVKD. Trimming took 0 bases from V and 0 from J, leaving 11 bases between them. The CDR3 sequence is 16 residues long. The CDR3 reads CAISESGGQMNTEAFF. The CDR3 DNA follows: TGTGCCATCAGTGAGTCGGGAGGACAGATGAACACTGAAGCTTTCTTT.

The V gene is TRBV29-1, the J gene TRBJ2-3; D perhaps matches TRBD2 (6 bases). Trimming cost V 0 bases and J 2 bases, with 12 bases left between them. The CDR3 consists of 15 residues. Germline V gives CDR1 SQVTM, CDR2 ANQGSEA. CDR3 DNA sequence: TGCAGCGTTGAAGAGCGGGGAGCGCACACAGATACGCAGTATTTT. Translation gives CSVEERGAHTDTQYF.

This clone has only a few counts. This chain uses TRBV30 with TRBJ2-2, with D perhaps TRBD1 (6 bases). The length of the CDR3 is 14 residues. Per germline, CDR1 GTSNPN and CDR2 SVGIG (reference sequence). V lost 2 bases, J lost 3 bases, and 10 bases lay in between. The CDR3 sequence is CAWSSGTHTGELFF. Written as DNA, the CDR3 is TGTGCCTGGAGTTCCGGGACACACACCGGGGAGCTGTTTTTT.

This sequence joins TRBV19 and TRBJ2-7; D call uncertain. The germline gives CDR1 LNHDA, CDR2 SQIVND (reference sequence). The CDR3 spans 13 residues. V lost 5 bases and J 7 bases, leaving 15 bases between the germline ends. CDR3 amino acids: CASSADGKREQYV. As DNA, the CDR3 is TGTGCCAGTAGTGCGGACGGAAAACGGGAGCAGTACGTC.

The sample holds one count of this clone. This chain joins TRBV11-2 and TRBJ2-2, with 9 bases fitting TRBD1. Trimming at V came to 5 bases and at J to 8 bases, leaving 12 bases not matched to a gene. The V gene's germline CDR1 is SGHAT and CDR2 FQNNGV. The CDR3 has 16 amino acids. The DNA of the CDR3 is TGTGCCAGCAGCAACCGACAGGGGGGGATCTTGGGGGAGCTGTTTTTT. Protein sequence: CASSNRQGGILGELFF.

This clone was seen only a few times. The chain's CDR3 is CASSYRLDDQPQHF. The CDR3 bases are TGTGCCAGCAGCTACCGGTTGGACGATCAGCCCCAGCATTTT. This chain links TRBV6-5 with TRBJ1-5; D not certain. Trimming cost V 6 bases and J 5 bases, with 14 bases left between them. The CDR3 contains 14 residues. CDR1 and CDR2 (germline): MNHEY, SVGAGI.

The V gene is TRBV6-5, the J gene TRBJ2-1; 12 bases agree with TRBD2. There are 15 residues in the CDR3. Germline assignment: CDR1 MNHEY and CDR2 SVGAGI. J gave up 8 bases and V 5 bases, and 7 bases lay outside the gene matches. DNA for the CDR3: TGTGCCAGCAGTATACAGGGACTAGCGGGCGATGAGCAGTTCTTC. Its translation: CASSIQGLAGDEQFF.

CDR3 bases: TGTGCCAGCAGCCAGGGGACAGGGGGCTACGAGCAGTACGTC. Residues: CASSQGTGGYEQYV. The V and J genes are TRBV14 and TRBJ2-7; 11 bases align to TRBD1. The CDR3 covers 14 residues. V lost 3 bases to trimming and J lost 3 bases; unmatched junction nucleotides: 1. Germline CDR1 is SGHDN and CDR2 is FVKESK.

The V and J genes are TRBV6-5 and TRBJ2-3; D unclear. This CDR3 comprises 16 residues. The V end was cut by 0 bases, the J end by 2 bases, with 12 bases between. Per the germline V gene, CDR1 is MNHEY and CDR2 is SVGAGI. The CDR3 spells CASSYSSSYYTDTQYF. The CDR3 bases are TGTGCCAGCAGTTACTCGTCCAGCTACTACACAGATACGCAGTATTTT.

The rearrangement uses TRBV15 and TRBJ2-1; TRBD1 or TRBD2 may be the D gene (5 bases each). The CDR3 has 21 residues. Germline V CDR1 and CDR2: LNHNV, YYDKDF (reference sequence). Deletions cut 0 bases from V and 5 bases from J, with 29 bases between. CDR3 sequence reads: CATSRDGVIGLAGSKDNEQFF. CDR3 coding DNA: TGTGCCACCAGCAGAGATGGGGTCATCGGGCTAGCAGGGTCAAAGGACAATGAGCAGTTCTTC.

This chain links TRBV18 with TRBJ1-1; D remains unclear. The CDR3 has 13 amino acids. Germline CDR1 KGHSH, CDR2 LQKENI. V was shortened by 4 bases and J by 3 bases, with 9 bases between the two germline ends. CDR3 in amino acids: CASSRAEYTEAFF. The CDR3, as DNA: TGTGCCAGCTCACGGGCAGAGTACACTGAAGCTTTCTTT. The complete variable domain, with remaining parts taken from reference TRBV18 and TRBJ1-1, reads NAGVMQNPRHLVRRRGQEARLRCSPMKGHSHVYWYRQLPEEGLKFMVYLQKENIIDESGMPKERFSAEFPKEGPSILRIQQVVRGDSAAYFCASSRAEYTEAFFGQGTRLTVV.

V is TRBV28 and J is TRBJ1-3; D call uncertain. The CDR3 is 14 residues long. Germline loops: CDR1 MDHEN, CDR2 SYDVKM. Trimming took 3 bases from V and 0 from J, leaving 6 bases between them. The DNA of the CDR3 is TGTGCCAGCAGTTTTGCTGTCTCTGGAAACACCATATATTTT. Protein sequence: CASSFAVSGNTIYF.

The V call is TRBV11-1, the J call TRBJ2-7; D perhaps matches TRBD1 (5 bases). CDR3 length: 13 residues. Trimming left V 6 bases short and J 0 bases short, with 9 bases between. Germline values: CDR1 SGHAT, CDR2 FQDESV (reference sequence). The CDR3 DNA reads as TGTGCCAGCAGTTCGACAGTCTCCTACGAGCAGTACTTC. Translated: CASSSTVSYEQYF.

This clone came up a few times. The V gene is TRBV7-3, the J gene TRBJ2-3, with a weak D call TRBD2 (5 bases). With 5 bases removed from V and 2 bases from J, the gap between germline ends came to 11 bases. This CDR3 spans 14 amino acids. CDR1 is SGHTA, CDR2 FQGTGA, per germline. CDR3 protein: CASSPSGITDTQYF. The CDR3 bases are TGTGCCAGCAGCCCATCCGGGATCACAGATACGCAGTATTTT. Filled out from reference TRBV7-3 and TRBJ2-3, the complete variable domain reads GAGVSQTPSNKVTEKGKYVELRCDPISGHTALYWYRQSLGQGPEFLIYFQGTGAADDSGLPNDRFFAVRPEGSVSTLKIQRTERGDSAVYLCASSPSGITDTQYFGPGTRLTVL.

V and J are TRBV9 and TRBJ2-1, with 7 bases that match TRBD1. The length of the CDR3 is 16 residues. Germline assignment: CDR1 SGDLS and CDR2 YYNGEE. J gave up 7 bases and V 3 bases, and 13 bases lay outside the gene matches. As DNA, the CDR3 is TGTGCCAGCAGCGAATATCCCGGGACAGCCGCGAATGAGCAGTTCTTC. Its translation is CASSEYPGTAANEQFF.

This sequence joins TRBV5-4 and TRBJ2-5, with 7 bases fitting TRBD1. With V trimmed by 0 bases and J by 2 bases, 1 base remained unmatched. Per germline, CDR1 SGHNT and CDR2 YYREEE (reference sequence). CDR3 length: 14 residues. The CDR3 region has the DNA TGTGCCAGCAGCTTGGAGGACAGGCAAGAGACCCAGTACTTC. Protein sequence: CASSLEDRQETQYF.

The genes are TRBV5-1 and TRBJ2-1; 7 nucleotides agree with TRBD1. With V trimmed by 1 base and J by 4 bases, 5 bases remained unmatched. CDR1 and CDR2 (germline): SGHRS, YFSETQ. This CDR3 is built from 15 residues. The CDR3 loop reads CASSLQGTDYNEQFF. CDR3 coding DNA: TGCGCCAGCAGCTTGCAGGGGACAGATTACAATGAGCAGTTCTTC.

The chain links TRBV27 to TRBJ2-6; no reliable D call. This CDR3 contains 11 residues. Trimming took off 7 bases at V and 3 bases at J, with 1 base between the two ends. Germline-derived CDR1 and CDR2 are MNHEY and SMNVEV (reference sequence). DNA of the CDR3: TGTGCCAGCAATGGGGCCAACGTCCTGACTTTC. Protein: CASNGANVLTF.

The chain joins TRBV9 to TRBJ2-1, with TRBD1 matching 7 bases. Looked up from germline, CDR1 is SGDLS and CDR2 is YYNGEE. CDR3 length: 16 residues. The V gene end was trimmed by 2 bases and the J gene end by 9 bases; junction bases not matched to a gene: 14. The CDR3: CASSVSRTGASSEQFF. CDR3 coding DNA: TGTGCCAGCAGCGTGTCTAGGACAGGCGCCAGCAGTGAGCAGTTCTTC.